The 15 T cell receptor beta chains below were found in one sample sequenced in a study of identical twins. TCRdb re-called the 5' RACE reads through MiXCR, storing one row per CDR3 protein. The table lists around 220,000 distinct CDR3 sequences, about 14% of them singletons. Material for sequencing was memory (CD45RO+) T cells sorted from blood. These receptors were collected from a woman aged 18-30 years in good health.

The sample holds one count of this clonotype. The rearrangement joins TRBV4-3 to TRBJ2-2; D is uncertain. V dropped 2 bases and J dropped 0 bases, with 10 bases sitting between them. CDR1 is LGHNA, CDR2 YSLEER, per germline. The CDR3 covers 16 residues. The CDR3 nucleotides are TGCGCCAGCAGCCAACCTGCGGATTCGAACACCGGGGAGCTGTTTTTT. Translated: CASSQPADSNTGELFF.

A few counts support this clonotype. The CDR3 DNA sequence: TGTGCCAGCGTGTGCGAGCGGGGGCCGACATACAGCTCCTACGAGCAGTACTTC. Amino acids: CASVCERGPTYSSYEQYF. This chain uses TRBV12-3 or TRBV12-4 with TRBJ2-7, with 8 nucleotides matching TRBD2. The CDR3 loop spans 18 amino acids. J lost 0 bases, V lost 8 bases, and 18 bases had no gene match.

This clonotype was seen repeatedly, ten times or more. This chain links TRBV12-3 or TRBV12-4 with TRBJ2-1; 9 nucleotides agree with TRBD1. After removal of 6 bases from V and 6 bases from J, the junction contained 9 bases not matched to a gene. CDR3 length: 15 residues. The CDR3 reads CASRTGTGSLNEQFF. CDR3 nucleotides: TGTGCCAGCAGGACCGGGACAGGGTCTCTCAATGAGCAGTTCTTC.

This clonotype turned up a few times. This sequence joins TRBV6-6 and TRBJ1-2; no clear D. The ends were cut back, 2 bases at V and 5 bases at J, with 6 bases in the middle. The germline gives CDR1 MNHNY, CDR2 SVGAGI (reference sequence). The CDR3 is 12 amino acids. The DNA for the CDR3 is TGTGCCAGCAGTTACCTTAAGTATGGCTACACCTTC. Residues: CASSYLKYGYTF.

The sample holds a few counts of this clonotype. This chain links TRBV11-2 with TRBJ1-2, with a weak D call TRBD1 (5 bases). The CDR3 loop spans 14 amino acids. CDR1 and CDR2 from the germline V gene are SGHAT and FQNNGV. V was pared by 4 bases and J by 6 bases, with 15 bases between. The CDR3 protein is CASSWAGRIDGYTF. CDR3 sequence (DNA): TGTGCCAGCAGCTGGGCAGGGAGAATCGATGGCTACACCTTC.

This rearrangement joins TRBV3-1 to TRBJ2-4; 10 bases line up with TRBD2. Germline-derived CDR1 and CDR2 are LGHDT and YNNKEL (reference sequence). Trimming at V came to 6 bases and at J to 5 bases, leaving 10 bases not matched to a gene. CDR3 length: 16 amino acids. The CDR3 nucleotides are TGTGCCAGCAGTCTAGCGGGGGCCCGGGGCGAAAACATTCAGTACTTC. Its translation is CASSLAGARGENIQYF.

V and J are TRBV12-3 or TRBV12-4 and TRBJ2-7; the D gene is possibly TRBD2 (7 bases). The CDR3 consists of 18 residues. The V gene lost 3 bases and the J gene lost 3 bases, with 24 bases spanning the gap. CDR3 DNA sequence: TGTGCCAGCAGTTTGGCGGGGGCCGGGCATGGCAAGTACTACGAGCAGTACTTC. Its protein is CASSLAGAGHGKYYEQYF.

This chain joins TRBV20-1 and TRBJ1-2, with 7 nucleotides matching TRBD1. In germline, CDR1 is DFQATT, CDR2 SNEGSKA (reference sequence). CDR3 length: 15 amino acids. Unmatched junction bases numbered 18, after V lost 6 bases and J lost 8 bases. The CDR3 region is CSASRGGGRGVGYTF. The DNA for the CDR3 is TGCAGTGCCTCCCGCGGAGGGGGCAGGGGGGTGGGCTACACCTTC.

The V gene is TRBV20-1, the J gene TRBJ1-3; unclear D gene. The V and J ends lost 1 base and 1 base respectively, with 5 bases between them. In germline, CDR1 is DFQATT, CDR2 SNEGSKA (reference sequence). There are 13 residues in the CDR3. In nucleotides, the CDR3 is TGCAGTGCTAGAGCAGAGTCTGGAAACACCATATATTTT. This codes for CSARAESGNTIYF.

The chain joins TRBV12-3 or TRBV12-4 to TRBJ2-7; D is undetermined. The CDR3 runs 12 residues. V dropped 3 bases and J dropped 6 bases, with 9 bases sitting between them. CDR3 bases: TGTGCCAGCAGTTTTGTAGCAGTCGAGCAGTACTTC. This translates into CASSFVAVEQYF.

This clonotype has just a few counts. V and J are TRBV24-1 and TRBJ2-5, with TRBD1 matching 9 bases. J gave up 5 bases and V 6 bases, and 9 bases lay outside the gene matches. There are 15 residues in the CDR3. From germline, CDR1 is KGHDR and CDR2 SFDVKD. In DNA, the CDR3 is TGTGCCACCAGTAGTATAAGGGACAGGGCGGAGACCCAGTACTTC. Translated: CATSSIRDRAETQYF.

This clonotype has only a few counts. J is TRBJ2-6 and V is TRBV7-6; D perhaps matches TRBD2 (6 bases). The V gene's germline CDR1 is SGHVS and CDR2 FNYEAQ. The CDR3 loop spans 17 amino acids. V lost 4 bases and J 0 bases, leaving 13 bases between the germline ends. CDR3 residues: CASSYTPGSSGANVLTF. The CDR3, as DNA: TGTGCCAGCAGCTATACCCCCGGGAGCTCTGGGGCCAACGTCCTGACTTTC.

CDR3 in DNA: TGTGCCAGCAGCCGGAGCGGGGGGGCAGATACGCAGTATTTT. Translating gives CASSRSGGADTQYF. The V and J genes are TRBV5-5 and TRBJ2-3; TRBD2 aligns across 10 bases. This CDR3 has 14 amino acids. The germline gives CDR1 SGHKS, CDR2 YYEKEE (reference sequence). Trimming removed 4 bases from V and 4 bases from J; junction bases left unmatched: 3.

This clonotype was seen repeatedly, ten times or more. The rearrangement uses TRBV12-3 or TRBV12-4 and TRBJ2-1; 9 bases line up with TRBD1. This CDR3 region has 16 residues. Unmatched junction bases numbered 14, after V lost 7 bases and J lost 7 bases. CDR3 region: CASTFQGTGFLNEQFF. CDR3 sequence (DNA): TGTGCCAGCACATTTCAAGGGACAGGGTTCTTAAATGAGCAGTTCTTC.

The CDR3 sequence is CASSLDGRGNQPQHF. Written as DNA, the CDR3 is TGTGCCAGCAGCTTGGACGGGAGGGGAAACCAGCCCCAGCATTTT. The gene calls are TRBV5-6 and TRBJ1-5, with D possibly TRBD1 on 5 matching bases. CDR3 length equals 15 residues. V lost 0 bases to trimming and J lost 7 bases, with 14 bases between them. In germline, CDR1 is SGHDT, CDR2 YYEEEE. Full variable domain (rest looked up from reference TRBV5-6 and TRBJ1-5): DAGVTQSPTHLIKTRGQQVTLRCSPKSGHDTVSWYQQALGQGPQFIFQYYEEEERQRGNFPDRFSGHQFPNYSSELNVNALLLGDSALYLCASSLDGRGNQPQHFGDGTRLSIL.